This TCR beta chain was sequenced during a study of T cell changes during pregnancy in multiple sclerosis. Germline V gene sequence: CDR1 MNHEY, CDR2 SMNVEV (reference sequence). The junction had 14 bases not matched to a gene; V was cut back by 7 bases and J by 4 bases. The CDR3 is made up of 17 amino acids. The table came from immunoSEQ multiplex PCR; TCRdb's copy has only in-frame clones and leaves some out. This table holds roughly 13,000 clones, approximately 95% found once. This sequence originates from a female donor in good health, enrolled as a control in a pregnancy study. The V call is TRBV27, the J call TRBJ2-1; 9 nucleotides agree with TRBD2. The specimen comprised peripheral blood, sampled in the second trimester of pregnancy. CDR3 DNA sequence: TGTGCCAGCACCCCTCAGGCGGGAGGGCGCAGGTACAATGAGCAGTTCTTC. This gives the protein CASTPQAGGRRYNEQFF.